The 11 T cell receptor beta chains given below trace back to one sample, sequenced in a study of PD-L1 blockade in urothelial cancer. Time point described: peripheral blood 6 weeks after treatment start. Libraries were prepared by immunoSEQ multiplex PCR; TCRdb keeps only in-frame clonotypes and omits some of them. The repertoire holds 100,000 to 150,000 clones, around 88% seen once, with roughly 2.4% in the top ten. Here the sequenced sample was PBMCs, taken around atezolizumab (anti-PD-L1) treatment. The receptors come from a man between 50 and 59 years old with urothelial cancer.

This clone was seen more than once but under ten times. This sample also contains other DNA sequences that code for the same CDR3. The chain links TRBV7-3 to TRBJ2-5, with D tentatively TRBD1 (6 bases). Germline lookup yields CDR1 SGHTA and CDR2 FQGTGA. V lost 2 bases, J lost 4 bases, and 11 bases lay in between. This CDR3 is 14 amino acids long. The CDR3 DNA sequence: TGTGCCAGCAGCTTACTAGGGGGTGTAGAGACCCAGTACTTC. Its protein product is CASSLLGGVETQYF.

This sequence joins TRBV27 and TRBJ1-5, with 8 bases fitting TRBD1. The V and J ends lost 5 bases and 7 bases, in that order; junction bases with no gene match: 7. CDR3 length equals 14 residues. Germline lookup yields CDR1 MNHEY and CDR2 SMNVEV (reference sequence). CDR3: CASSRRTGSQPQHF. The DNA for the CDR3 is TGTGCCAGCAGTCGAAGGACAGGGTCACAGCCCCAGCATTTT.

This chain links TRBV7-2 with TRBJ2-7; 10 nucleotides align to TRBD2. The V and J ends lost 1 base and 5 bases, in that order; junction bases with no gene match: 8. This CDR3 is built from 16 residues. CDR1 and CDR2 from the germline V gene are SGHTA and FQGNSA. The CDR3 sequence: CASSLGTGTSVNEQYF. As DNA, the CDR3 is TGTGCCAGCAGCTTAGGTACCGGGACTAGCGTTAACGAGCAGTACTTC.

The gene calls are TRBV9 and TRBJ2-2; 7 bases fit TRBD1. V was pared by 2 bases and J by 6 bases, with 4 bases of the junction left unmatched. In germline, CDR1 is SGDLS, CDR2 YYNGEE. The CDR3 spans 14 residues. The CDR3 region is CASSVIQGSGELFF. The CDR3 DNA follows: TGTGCCAGCAGCGTTATACAGGGGTCCGGGGAGCTGTTTTTT.

This chain links TRBV6-1 with TRBJ2-2; 10 bases are a match to TRBD1. This CDR3 contains 15 residues. Germline V lookup: CDR1 MNHNS, CDR2 SASEGT. V lost 6 bases, J lost 3 bases, and 4 bases stayed unmatched. CDR3 bases: TGTGCCAGCAGCCTGGGACAGGGGCACACCGGGGAGCTGTTTTTT. As protein: CASSLGQGHTGELFF.

This chain links TRBV28 with TRBJ2-7, with a possible D match to TRBD2 (6 bases). The V gene lost 1 base and the J gene lost 2 bases, with 12 bases spanning the gap. Germline V gene data show CDR1 as MDHEN and CDR2 as SYDVKM. CDR3 size: 15 residues. The CDR3 here is CASSLFVGSTYEQYF. CDR3 sequence (DNA): TGTGCCAGCAGTTTATTTGTCGGGAGCACCTACGAGCAGTACTTC.

J is TRBJ1-2 and V is TRBV7-3; D gene ambiguous. This CDR3 has 14 amino acids. The ends were cut back, 2 bases at V and 5 bases at J, with 12 bases in the middle. CDR1 is SGHTA, CDR2 FQGTGA, per germline. The DNA of the CDR3 is TGTGCCAGCAGCTTACAACAGAAGCATTATGGCTACACCTTC. This encodes CASSLQQKHYGYTF.

J is TRBJ1-1 and V is TRBV18, with D uncertain. Germline V CDR1 and CDR2: KGHSH, LQKENI. Trimming stripped 2 bases from V and 0 bases from J, with 4 bases between. This CDR3 is 13 amino acids long. Here the CDR3 reads CASSPILNTEAFF. DNA of the CDR3: TGTGCCAGCTCACCAATCTTGAACACTGAAGCTTTCTTT.

The chain couples TRBV19 to TRBJ2-7; 10 bases line up with TRBD2. The CDR3 sequence is 15 residues long. The V gene end was trimmed by 3 bases and the J gene end by 1 base; junction bases not matched to a gene: 3. Germline V CDR1 and CDR2: LNHDA, SQIVND (reference sequence). CDR3 sequence (DNA): TGTGCCAGTAGTATTAGCGGGAGGACGTCCTACGAGCAGTACTTC. Encoded protein: CASSISGRTSYEQYF.

The rearrangement links TRBV5-5 to TRBJ2-2; 14 nucleotides line up with TRBD2. The J segment lost 6 bases and the V segment lost 3 bases, leaving 10 bases of the junction unmatched. CDR1 and CDR2 from the germline V gene are SGHKS and YYEKEE (reference sequence). The CDR3 sequence is 18 residues long. In DNA form, the CDR3 reads TGTGCCAGCAGCTCCCCCCCCGGGACTAGCGGGAGTGCCGGGGAGCTGTTTTTT. Translated, it gives CASSSPPGTSGSAGELFF. Drawing the rest from reference TRBV5-5 and TRBJ2-2, the complete variable domain is DAGVTQSPTHLIKTRGQQVTLRCSPISGHKSVSWYQQVLGQGPQFIFQYYEKEERGRGNFPDRFSARQFPNYSSELNVNALLLGDSALYLCASSSPPGTSGSAGELFFGEGSRLTVL.

This chain connects TRBV11-3 to TRBJ2-5, with D perhaps TRBD2 (6 bases). The V gene lost 1 base and the J gene lost 0 bases, with 15 bases spanning the gap. The germline V gene has CDR1 SGHNT and CDR2 YENEEA. There are 17 residues in the CDR3. CDR3 DNA sequence: TGTGCCAGCAGCTTAGCGGGAGTTCAGGGAAACCAAGAGACCCAGTACTTC. Its translation: CASSLAGVQGNQETQYF.